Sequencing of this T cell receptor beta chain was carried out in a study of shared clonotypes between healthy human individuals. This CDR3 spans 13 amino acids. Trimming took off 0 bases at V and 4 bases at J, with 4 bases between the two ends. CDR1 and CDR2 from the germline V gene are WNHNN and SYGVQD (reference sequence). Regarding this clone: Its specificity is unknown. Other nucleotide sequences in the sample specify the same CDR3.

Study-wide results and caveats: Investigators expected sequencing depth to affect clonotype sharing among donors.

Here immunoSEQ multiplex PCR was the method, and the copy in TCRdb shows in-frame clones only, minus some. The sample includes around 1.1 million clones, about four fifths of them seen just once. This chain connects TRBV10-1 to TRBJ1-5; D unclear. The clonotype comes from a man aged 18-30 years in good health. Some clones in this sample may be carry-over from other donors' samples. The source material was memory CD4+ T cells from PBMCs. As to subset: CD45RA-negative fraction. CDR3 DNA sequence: TGCGCCAGCAGTGAGTCCCGAAATCAGCCCCAGCATTTT. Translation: CASSESRNQPQHF.